This TCR beta chain was sequenced in a study of blood T cell repertoires in COVID-19. This CDR3 has 14 residues. Germline V gene data show CDR1 as SNHLY and CDR2 as FYNNEI. V shed 7 bases, J shed 1 base, and the junction held 6 bases outside the gene matches. The assay was immunoSEQ multiplex PCR, and TCRdb's table has in-frame clones only and misses some. Among 120,000 or so clones listed, roughly 74% were seen once. Sequencing was carried out using peripheral blood. The clonotype comes from a man in his fifties or sixties with acute or convalescent COVID-19. The V and J genes are TRBV2 and TRBJ2-7; 8 nucleotides match TRBD2. CDR3 coding DNA: TGTGCCAGCACCCGGGGGGGAGTGTCCTACGAGCAGTACTTC. Protein: CASTRGGVSYEQYF.